There are a few counts of the clone carrying this T cell receptor (beta chain). Its specificity is unknown. The entry originates in a study of metastatic and nonmetastatic thyroid tumors. Background on the study: Repertoires were compared across blood and tumor or nodule tissue from malignant and benign thyroid patients.

General study findings and limits: Reported TCR beta diversity, measured in blood and tumor, was significantly higher for malignant thyroid tumors than for benign nodules.

Patients underwent thyroid surgery, and none had received any treatment before it. Methods used by the authors: Researchers built a distant-metastasis classifier for papillary thyroid cancer that drew on CDR3 differences across clinicopathological groups. TCRdb re-called the PCR reads with MiXCR. The V and J calls were determined by TCRdb, not by the authors. The sample holds some 41,000 clones, 3% to 3.5% seen once. V was cut by 3 bases and J by 0 bases, with 12 bases left in between. In germline, CDR1 is DFQATT, CDR2 SNEGSKA (reference sequence). The CDR3 is 15 amino acids. Sequencing input: blood. This receptor was identified in a female donor with papillary thyroid cancer or a benign thyroid nodule (not recorded which). Some clones in this sample may be carry-over from other donors' samples. This rearrangement joins TRBV20-1 to TRBJ1-3; D unclear. The CDR3, as DNA: TGCAGTGCTAGCCTTCAGCAGTACTCTGGAAACACCATATATTTT. Amino acids: CSASLQQYSGNTIYF.